These 22 T cell receptor beta chains were sequenced from one sample in a study of blood T cell repertoires in COVID-19. TCRdb keeps only in-frame clones here, not all; method: immunoSEQ multiplex PCR. The table records over 250,000 clones, 87% of them present only once. Sample: peripheral blood. The receptors were sampled from a woman aged 40 to 50 who had recovered from COVID-19.

The chain recombines TRBV6-2 or TRBV6-3 with TRBJ2-2; TRBD1 aligns across 9 bases. The V and J ends lost 2 bases and 0 bases, in that order; junction bases with no gene match: 4. CDR3 length: 17 residues. In germline, CDR1 is MNHEY, CDR2 SVGEGT. The CDR3 DNA is TGTGCCAGCAGTTACCTCCGACAGGGGGCGAACACCGGGGAGCTGTTTTTT. Protein: CASSYLRQGANTGELFF.

This chain links TRBV11-2 with TRBJ2-3; D is perhaps TRBD2 (5 bases). The CDR3 consists of 16 residues. The germline CDR1 and CDR2 sequences are SGHAT and FQNNGV. With 4 bases removed from V and 2 bases from J, the gap between germline ends came to 16 bases. CDR3 protein: CASSSRAEIDTDTQYF. Written as DNA, the CDR3 is TGTGCCAGCAGCTCCCGAGCGGAGATAGACACAGATACGCAGTATTTT. Full variable domain (remainder filled in from reference TRBV11-2 and TRBJ2-3): EAGVAQSPRYKIIEKRQSVAFWCNPISGHATLYWYQQILGQGPKLLIQFQNNGVVDDSQLPKDRFSAERLKGVDSTLKIQPAKLEDSAVYLCASSSRAEIDTDTQYFGPGTRLTVL.

The J gene is TRBJ1-1, the V gene TRBV2; 9 nucleotides align to TRBD1. The J segment lost 11 bases and the V segment lost 7 bases, leaving 5 bases of the junction unmatched. Germline V gene sequence: CDR1 SNHLY, CDR2 FYNNEI. This CDR3 region has 11 residues. The CDR3 region is CASTDRGGAFF. As DNA, the CDR3 is TGTGCCAGCACGGACAGGGGTGGTGCTTTCTTT.

V usage is TRBV12-3 or TRBV12-4 and J usage is TRBJ2-1, with 7 bases aligning to TRBD1. This CDR3 spans 13 amino acids. The V and J ends lost 2 bases and 8 bases, in that order; junction bases with no gene match: 3. CDR3 residues: CASSLTTGYEQFF. Here the CDR3 DNA reads TGTGCCAGCAGTTTAACGACAGGGTATGAGCAGTTCTTC.

The rearrangement uses TRBV7-9 and TRBJ2-2, with TRBD2 as a possible D gene (5 bases). Looked up from germline, CDR1 is SEHNR and CDR2 is FQNEAQ (reference sequence). This CDR3 contains 16 residues. Deletions cut 5 bases from V and 4 bases from J, with 17 bases between. CDR3 loop: CASSPRGRGATGELFF. The CDR3 DNA is TGTGCCAGCAGCCCAAGAGGGCGTGGTGCCACCGGGGAGCTGTTTTTT.

The chain has TRBV23-1 and TRBJ1-1; D possibly corresponds to TRBD1 (6 bases). TRBV23-1 is marked as an open reading frame, function uncertain. The length of the CDR3 is 15 residues. V was trimmed by 0 bases and J by 1 base, leaving 9 bases between them. The CDR3 region is CASSQSARGNTEAFF. In nucleotides, the CDR3 is TGCGCCAGCAGTCAATCCGCCAGGGGGAACACTGAAGCTTTCTTT.

Of note for this clone: A read error may account for a junction end that differs from germline. The gene calls are TRBV19 and TRBJ2-3; D remains unclear. In germline, CDR1 is LNHDA, CDR2 SQIVND (reference sequence). The CDR3 is made up of 14 amino acids. The CDR3 reads CASGMPWVRDTQYF. As DNA, the CDR3 is TGTGCCAGTGGTATGCCTTGGGTGAGGGATACGCAGTATTTT. Using reference TRBV19 and TRBJ2-3 for the parts outside the CDR3, the full variable domain is DGGITQSPKYLFRKEGQNVTLSCEQNLNHDAMYWYRQDPGQGLRLIYYSQIVNDFQKGDIAEGYSVSREKKESFPLTVTSAQKNPTAFYLCASGMPWVRDTQYFGPGTRLTVL.

In its sample, this clone was seen once. The rearrangement uses TRBV6-5 and TRBJ1-4; D remains ambiguous. Germline CDR1 is MNHEY and CDR2 is SVGAGI. V was clipped by 8 bases and J by 3 bases, with 10 bases between them. The CDR3 sequence is 13 residues long. CDR3 amino acids: CASWARSNEKLFF. CDR3 DNA: TGTGCCAGCTGGGCCCGGTCTAATGAAAAACTGTTTTTT.

The rearrangement joins TRBV15 to TRBJ1-1; 9 nucleotides agree with TRBD1. Germline values: CDR1 LNHNV, CDR2 YYDKDF (reference sequence). V lost 3 bases, J lost 6 bases, and 8 bases stayed unmatched. There are 15 residues in the CDR3. The CDR3, as DNA: TGTGCCACCAGCAGTTTGACAGGGGGAAAGCCTGAAGCTTTCTTT. It yields the protein CATSSLTGGKPEAFF.

The gene calls are TRBV10-3 and TRBJ2-5, with TRBD2 matching 8 bases. This CDR3 has 13 amino acids. Germline V gene lookup returns CDR1 ENHRY and CDR2 SYGVKD. The V and J ends lost 8 bases and 4 bases, in that order; junction bases with no gene match: 6. The CDR3 reads CAIAGGGSETQYF. CDR3 in DNA: TGTGCCATCGCCGGGGGGGGGTCAGAGACCCAGTACTTC.

In this sample, this clone turned up many times. The rearrangement links TRBV7-9 to TRBJ2-5; D is perhaps TRBD2 (6 bases). Trimming shortened V by 2 bases and J by 5 bases, and 12 bases separated the two germline ends. Germline V CDR1 and CDR2: SEHNR, FQNEAQ (reference sequence). The CDR3 is made up of 14 amino acids. DNA for the CDR3: TGTGCCAGCAGCTTAAACGGGGGTAGGGAGACCCAGTACTTC. It translates to CASSLNGGRETQYF.

This chain joins TRBV27 and TRBJ1-2, with D maybe TRBD1 (6 bases). V was pared by 4 bases and J by 6 bases, with 15 bases between. The germline V gene has CDR1 MNHEY and CDR2 SMNVEV (reference sequence). The CDR3 spans 14 residues. The CDR3 here is CASSSARTDNGYTF. The CDR3 DNA reads TGTGCCAGCAGTTCAGCTCGGACAGACAATGGCTACACCTTC.

The rearrangement uses TRBV10-3 and TRBJ2-4; 12 nucleotides line up with TRBD1. The CDR3 length is 15 residues. Per the germline V gene, CDR1 is ENHRY and CDR2 is SYGVKD. V lost 2 bases to trimming and J lost 11 bases; unmatched junction nucleotides: 7. For the CDR3, the DNA is TGTGCCATCAGTGAGGTACCCGGGACAGGGGGCGTTCAGTACTTC. As protein: CAISEVPGTGGVQYF.

This rearrangement joins TRBV27 to TRBJ2-7, with 10 bases lining up with TRBD1. Germline CDR1 MNHEY, CDR2 SMNVEV (reference sequence). The V segment lost 5 bases and the J segment 2 bases; nucleotides outside the gene matches: 6. CDR3 length equals 15 residues. The CDR3 is CASSHQTGGPYEQYF. Here the CDR3 DNA reads TGTGCCAGCAGTCACCAGACAGGGGGCCCCTACGAGCAGTACTTC.

The J gene is TRBJ2-7, the V gene TRBV19; 7 bases fit TRBD1. The junction had 5 bases not matched to a gene; V was cut back by 6 bases and J by 6 bases. CDR1 is LNHDA and CDR2 is SQIVND in the germline V gene (reference sequence). CDR3 length equals 12 residues. CDR3 nucleotides: TGTGCCAGTAGCCCAACAGGGGTCGAGCAGTACTTC. As protein: CASSPTGVEQYF.

The V gene is TRBV7-2, the J gene TRBJ2-3, with D tentatively TRBD2 (6 bases). CDR1 SGHTA and CDR2 FQGNSA come from the germline V gene. The CDR3 is 11 amino acids. The germline V and J ends were trimmed by 6 bases and 11 bases, with 12 bases remaining between them. As DNA, the CDR3 is TGTGCCAGCAGTTCGGACTACTGGCAGTATTTT. Encoded protein: CASSSDYWQYF.

The rearrangement joins TRBV5-1 to TRBJ2-5; a possible D gene is TRBD1 (6 bases). Germline V lookup: CDR1 SGHRS, CDR2 YFSETQ. V dropped 4 bases and J dropped 5 bases, with 12 bases sitting between them. This CDR3 region has 13 residues. CDR3 sequence (DNA): TGCGCCAGCAGCCCGAGTGGGGGCGAGACCCAGTACTTC. Amino acid sequence: CASSPSGGETQYF.

This clone was seen once. The genes are TRBV27 and TRBJ2-3, with 9 bases aligning to TRBD1. The V and J ends lost 10 bases and 2 bases, in that order; junction bases with no gene match: 7. The germline gives CDR1 MNHEY, CDR2 SMNVEV (reference sequence). CDR3 length: 14 residues. In DNA form, the CDR3 reads TGTGCCATCGCAACAGGGGGCCCCACAGATACGCAGTATTTT. Translated, it gives CAIATGGPTDTQYF.

Only a few counts were recorded for this clone. V is TRBV7-6 and J is TRBJ2-2; 13 nucleotides agree with TRBD2. Germline V lookup: CDR1 SGHVS, CDR2 FNYEAQ. The junction had 4 bases not matched to a gene; V was cut back by 4 bases and J by 5 bases. The CDR3 consists of 16 residues. DNA for the CDR3: TGTGCCAGCAGCTCTTGGACTAGCGGGGGAACCGGGGAGCTGTTTTTT. This sequence encodes CASSSWTSGGTGELFF. Complete variable domain (other parts from reference TRBV7-6 and TRBJ2-2): GAGVSQSPRYKVTKRGQDVALRCDPISGHVSLYWYRQALGQGPEFLTYFNYEAQQDKSGLPNDRFSAERPEGSISTLTIQRTEQRDSAMYRCASSSWTSGGTGELFFGEGSRLTVL.

This clone appeared a few times. The chain combines TRBV19 with TRBJ2-7; D not resolved. Germline V gives CDR1 LNHDA, CDR2 SQIVND (reference sequence). Trimming took off 7 bases at V and 0 bases at J, with 13 bases between the two ends. The CDR3 has 14 residues. In DNA, the CDR3 is TGTGCCAGTAAAGTCGTCCACAACTCCTACGAGCAGTACTTC. Encoded protein: CASKVVHNSYEQYF.

The sample holds one count of this clone. The gene calls are TRBV30 and TRBJ2-1, with D possibly TRBD2 on 6 matching bases. Germline loops: CDR1 GTSNPN, CDR2 SVGIG (reference sequence). CDR3 length equals 13 residues. With 0 bases removed from V and 12 bases from J, the gap between germline ends came to 15 bases. The CDR3 DNA reads as TGTGCCTGGAGTGTTGAGGGGCCCGGGGGGCAGTTCTTC. It codes for CAWSVEGPGGQFF.

This clone has just a few counts. This sequence joins TRBV6-5 and TRBJ1-2, with TRBD1 identical over 8 bases. Germline V gene data show CDR1 as MNHEY and CDR2 as SVGAGI. The junction had 5 bases not matched to a gene; V was cut back by 6 bases and J by 5 bases. CDR3 length: 13 residues. CDR3 in DNA: TGTGCCAGCAGACAGGGACAGGAATATGGCTACACCTTC. Residues: CASRQGQEYGYTF.